These 14 T cell receptor beta chains came from one sample sequenced in a study of blood T cell repertoires in COVID-19. TCRdb's copy holds only in-frame clones and misses some; the assay was immunoSEQ multiplex PCR. The sample contains 250,000 to 350,000 clones, under 90% of which appear only once. The sequenced sample consisted of PBMCs or T cells enriched from blood (not recorded which). The source of these receptors is a woman between 50 and 59 years old who had been exposed to COVID-19.

The sample holds one count of this clone. CDR3 sequence reads: CASSLGAGLNTEAFF. The CDR3 bases are TGTGCCAGCAGCTTGGGGGCAGGTTTGAACACTGAAGCTTTCTTT. The genes are TRBV5-4 and TRBJ1-1; the D is unclear. Germline values: CDR1 SGHNT, CDR2 YYREEE (reference sequence). The CDR3 is made up of 15 amino acids. Between the trimmed V and J ends, which lost 0 bases and 0 bases, there was a span of 9 bases.

The J gene is TRBJ1-1, the V gene TRBV21-1. TRBV21-1 is labeled a pseudogene. This CDR3 has 19 amino acids. In DNA form, the CDR3 reads TGTGCCAGCAGCAAAGTTGTCGGCGGGGCATGGTTGCGGAACACTGAAGCTTTCTTT. Translated: CASSKVVGGAWLRNTEAFF.

The chain joins TRBV13 to TRBJ2-3, with TRBD2 matching over 13 bases. J lost 4 bases, V lost 4 bases, and 14 bases had no gene match. This CDR3 is built from 19 residues. Germline V gene sequence: CDR1 PRHDT, CDR2 FYEKMQ (reference sequence). The CDR3 spells CASSSGLAGAPATPDTQYF. In nucleotides, the CDR3 is TGTGCCAGCAGCTCCGGACTAGCGGGGGCCCCAGCCACTCCAGATACGCAGTATTTT.

The rearrangement links TRBV6-2 or TRBV6-3 to TRBJ2-1; TRBD2 agrees at 13 bases. The CDR3 totals 16 residues. The germline gives CDR1 MNHEY, CDR2 SVGEGT. After removal of 1 base from V and 5 bases from J, the junction contained 2 bases not matched to a gene. CDR3 sequence: CASSYWTSGGNNEQFF. In nucleotides, the CDR3 is TGTGCCAGCAGTTACTGGACTAGCGGGGGCAACAATGAGCAGTTCTTC.

The V gene is TRBV20-1, the J gene TRBJ1-2, with D unresolved. CDR3 length equals 11 residues. The germline V gene has CDR1 DFQATT and CDR2 SNEGSKA (reference sequence). V was pared by 3 bases and J by 8 bases, with 10 bases between. The CDR3 here is CSASSARGYTF. Written as DNA, the CDR3 is TGCAGTGCTAGCAGCGCCCGCGGCTACACCTTC.

The rearrangement links TRBV4-2 to TRBJ1-3, with D perhaps TRBD1 (6 bases). The germline V and J ends were trimmed by 0 bases and 0 bases, with 15 bases remaining between them. This CDR3 is built from 18 residues. The germline CDR1 and CDR2 sequences are LGHNA and YNFKEQ. For the CDR3, the DNA is TGTGCCAGCAGCCAAGATTTACGTAGGGGGACCTCTGGAAACACCATATATTTT. It yields the protein CASSQDLRRGTSGNTIYF.

V and J are TRBV6-1 and TRBJ2-3; 11 bases agree with TRBD1. Per the germline V gene, CDR1 is MNHNS and CDR2 is SASEGT. The CDR3 consists of 16 residues. The J segment lost 7 bases and the V segment lost 1 base, leaving 7 bases of the junction unmatched. CDR3 region: CASSEGWTGGVNTQYF. DNA of the CDR3: TGTGCCAGCAGTGAAGGGTGGACAGGGGGCGTTAATACGCAGTATTTT.

The CDR3 bases are TGTGCCAGCTCACCGCTCGCAGCGTTAGGTACCAATGAGCAGTTCTTC. It specifies CASSPLAALGTNEQFF. The chain uses TRBV18 and TRBJ2-1, with no clear D. Germline CDR1 is KGHSH and CDR2 is LQKENI. Trimming cost V 3 bases and J 6 bases, with 18 bases left between them. The CDR3 has 16 residues.

The V and J genes are TRBV4-1 and TRBJ1-4, with D unresolved. This CDR3 spans 14 amino acids. Per the germline V gene, CDR1 is MGHRA and CDR2 is YSYEKL. The V end lost 2 bases, the J end lost 2 bases, and 6 bases lay between the germline ends. The CDR3 DNA is TGCGCCAGCAGCCAACCCGGTACTAATGAAAAACTGTTTTTT. The encoded protein is CASSQPGTNEKLFF.

The chain joins TRBV7-2 to TRBJ2-5; D perhaps matches TRBD2 (6 bases). V gave up 8 bases and J gave up 1 base, with 14 bases separating them. The CDR3 consists of 14 residues. CDR1 and CDR2 from the germline V gene are SGHTA and FQGNSA. CDR3 protein: CASGRPGVQETQYF. CDR3 nucleotides: TGTGCCAGCGGCAGACCGGGGGTCCAAGAGACCCAGTACTTC.

This chain uses TRBV19 with TRBJ1-5; weak D call: TRBD1 (6 bases). Germline lookup yields CDR1 LNHDA and CDR2 SQIVND (reference sequence). The CDR3 consists of 13 residues. Trimming took 5 bases from V and 4 from J, leaving 9 bases between them. The CDR3 here is CASSPGVNQPQHF. The CDR3 region has the DNA TGTGCCAGTAGTCCAGGGGTAAATCAGCCCCAGCATTTT. Drawing the rest from reference TRBV19 and TRBJ1-5, the complete variable domain is DGGITQSPKYLFRKEGQNVTLSCEQNLNHDAMYWYRQDPGQGLRLIYYSQIVNDFQKGDIAEGYSVSREKKESFPLTVTSAQKNPTAFYLCASSPGVNQPQHFGDGTRLSIL.

Only a few counts were recorded for this clone. The chain uses TRBV10-1 and TRBJ2-7; 8 nucleotides agree with TRBD1. V dropped 8 bases and J dropped 3; count of bases not matched to a gene: 9. The CDR3 has 14 amino acids. Germline V lookup: CDR1 WNHNN, CDR2 SYGVQD (reference sequence). In DNA, the CDR3 is TGCGCCAGCCCGACAGGGGACGCGGTCTACGAGCAGTACTTC. This sequence encodes CASPTGDAVYEQYF.

The sample holds a few counts of this clone. The gene calls are TRBV5-6 and TRBJ2-3, with 8 positions matching TRBD1. With V trimmed by 3 bases and J by 4 bases, 10 bases remained unmatched. The germline V gene encodes CDR1 SGHDT and CDR2 YYEEEE. This CDR3 has 16 residues. The CDR3 nucleotides read TGTGCCAGCAGCTCCACGGGGACAGGTATCCCAGATACGCAGTATTTT. Residues: CASSSTGTGIPDTQYF.

The chain is built from TRBV30 and TRBJ1-1, with D hard to call. The CDR3 consists of 13 residues. V gave up 3 bases and J gave up 3 bases, with 11 bases separating them. Germline-derived CDR1 and CDR2 are GTSNPN and SVGIG (reference sequence). CDR3: CAWSGGQYTEAFF. The CDR3 region has the DNA TGTGCCTGGAGCGGAGGGCAGTACACTGAAGCTTTCTTT.